The 7 T cell receptor beta chains presented below share a single source sample, sequenced in a study of blood T cell repertoires in COVID-19. Clones were sequenced by immunoSEQ multiplex PCR, and TCRdb holds only the in-frame ones, with some missing. The sample comprises fewer than 80,000 clones, 86% of which are singletons, and about 2.1% rests with the top ten. Material: peripheral blood. Source of these receptors: a man aged 25 to 40 with acute or convalescent COVID-19.

The chain combines TRBV5-6 with TRBJ1-2; 7 bases are shared with TRBD1. This CDR3 contains 17 residues. The V segment lost 1 base and the J segment 0 bases; nucleotides outside the gene matches: 9. CDR1 and CDR2 from the germline V gene are SGHDT and YYEEEE. DNA of the CDR3: TGTGCCAGCAGCTTGCGGACGACAGGGACCGCTAACTATGGCTACACCTTC. Its protein product is CASSLRTTGTANYGYTF.

The chain joins TRBV11-2 to TRBJ1-6, with TRBD1 matching over 10 bases. CDR3 length: 14 amino acids. Germline trimming cut 3 bases from V and 9 bases from J; bases unmatched to any gene: 2. In germline, CDR1 is SGHAT, CDR2 FQNNGV. The CDR3 loop reads CASSFDRGLSPLHF. The CDR3 DNA follows: TGTGCCAGCAGCTTCGACAGGGGGCTTTCACCCCTCCACTTT.

The chain carries TRBV3-1 (or the pseudogene TRBV3-2) and TRBJ1-2; possible D gene TRBD1, 5 bases. Trimming left V 6 bases short and J 5 bases short, with 10 bases between. The length of the CDR3 is 12 residues. Germline CDR1 and CDR2: LGHDT and YNNKEL (reference sequence). The CDR3, as DNA: TGTGCCAGCAGGCGACCAGGGTATGGCTACACCTTC. Its protein product is CASRRPGYGYTF.

The CDR3 here is CASSGINQWETQYF. CDR3 DNA sequence: TGTGCCAGTAGCGGGATCAACCAGTGGGAGACCCAGTACTTC. This chain uses TRBV19 with TRBJ2-5; D is possibly TRBD2 (5 bases). The CDR3 sequence is 14 residues long. Germline V gene data show CDR1 as LNHDA and CDR2 as SQIVND (reference sequence). Trimming took off 6 bases at V and 5 bases at J, with 16 bases between the two ends.

This clone was counted ten times or more. The chain joins TRBV27 to TRBJ2-1; D unresolved. Germline CDR1 reads MNHEY; CDR2 reads SMNVEV (reference sequence). CDR3 length: 11 amino acids. The V and J ends lost 8 bases and 5 bases respectively, with 7 bases between them. CDR3 DNA: TGTGCCAGCGTTCTTAACAATGAGCAGTTCTTC. It translates to CASVLNNEQFF.

The genes are TRBV21-1 and TRBJ1-5; the table assigns TRBD1, which was not confirmed against the DNA. TRBV21-1 is assigned pseudogene status. This CDR3 spans 18 amino acids. The CDR3 reads CASSNKSMGRAHLEPQHF. CDR3 DNA sequence: TGTGCCAGCAGCAATAAAAGCATGGGCAGGGCCCATTTAGAGCCCCAGCATTTT.

This chain links TRBV5-6 with TRBJ2-1; 8 positions match TRBD1. This CDR3 is 15 amino acids long. V lost 2 bases and J lost 4; bases outside the gene matches: 5. The V gene's germline CDR1 is SGHDT and CDR2 YYEEEE. CDR3 sequence reads: CASSFGDRPYNEQFF. CDR3 sequence (DNA): TGTGCCAGCAGCTTCGGGGACAGGCCATACAATGAGCAGTTCTTC. The whole variable domain, filled in from reference TRBV5-6 and TRBJ2-1, reads DAGVTQSPTHLIKTRGQQVTLRCSPKSGHDTVSWYQQALGQGPQFIFQYYEEEERQRGNFPDRFSGHQFPNYSSELNVNALLLGDSALYLCASSFGDRPYNEQFFGPGTRLTVL.